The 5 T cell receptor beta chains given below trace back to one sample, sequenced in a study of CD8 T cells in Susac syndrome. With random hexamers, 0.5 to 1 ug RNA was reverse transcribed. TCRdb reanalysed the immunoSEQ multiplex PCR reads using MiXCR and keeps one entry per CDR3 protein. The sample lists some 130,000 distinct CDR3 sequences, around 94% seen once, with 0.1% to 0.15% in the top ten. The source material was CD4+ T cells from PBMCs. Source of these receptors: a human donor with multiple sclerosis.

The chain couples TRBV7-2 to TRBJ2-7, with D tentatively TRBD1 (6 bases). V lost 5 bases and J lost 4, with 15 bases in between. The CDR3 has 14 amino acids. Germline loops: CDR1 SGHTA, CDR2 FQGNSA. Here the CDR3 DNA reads TGTGCCAGCAGCGCCCGACAGGAACAATACGAGCAGTACTTC. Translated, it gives CASSARQEQYEQYF. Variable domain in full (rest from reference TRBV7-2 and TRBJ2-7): GAGVSQSPSNKVTEKGKDVELRCDPISGHTALYWYRQSLGQGLEFLIYFQGNSAPDKSGLPSDRFSAERTGGSVSTLTIQRTQQEDSAVYLCASSARQEQYEQYFGPGTRLTVT.

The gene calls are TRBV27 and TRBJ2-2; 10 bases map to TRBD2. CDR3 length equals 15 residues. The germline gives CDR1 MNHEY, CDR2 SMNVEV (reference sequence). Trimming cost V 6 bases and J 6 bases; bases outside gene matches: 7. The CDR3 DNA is TGTGCCAGCAGAGTAGCGGGAGGAAGGTCCGGGGAGCTGTTTTTT. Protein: CASRVAGGRSGELFF.

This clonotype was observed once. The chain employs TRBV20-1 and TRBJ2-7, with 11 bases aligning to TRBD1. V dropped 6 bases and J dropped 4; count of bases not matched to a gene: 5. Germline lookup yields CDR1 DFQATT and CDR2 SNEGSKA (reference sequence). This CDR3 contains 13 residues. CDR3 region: CSALRDRGYEQYF. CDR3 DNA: TGCAGTGCCCTACGGGACAGGGGGTACGAGCAGTACTTC.

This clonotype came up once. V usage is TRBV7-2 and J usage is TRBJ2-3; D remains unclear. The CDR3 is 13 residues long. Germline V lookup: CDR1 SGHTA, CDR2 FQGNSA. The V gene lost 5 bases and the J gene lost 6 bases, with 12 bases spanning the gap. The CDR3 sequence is CASSISPGDTQYF. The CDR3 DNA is TGTGCCAGCAGCATCTCGCCTGGGGATACGCAGTATTTT.

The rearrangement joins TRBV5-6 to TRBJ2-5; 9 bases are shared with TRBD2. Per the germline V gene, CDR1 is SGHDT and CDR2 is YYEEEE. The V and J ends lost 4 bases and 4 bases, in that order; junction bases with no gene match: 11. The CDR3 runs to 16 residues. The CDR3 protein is CASSIGKREVRETQYF. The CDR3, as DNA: TGTGCCAGCAGCATAGGCAAGCGGGAGGTCCGAGAGACCCAGTACTTC.